The rows below give T cell receptor beta chains drawn from one sample of a study of CD8 T cells in Susac syndrome. One entry per CDR3 protein, called by TCRdb with MiXCR from the immunoSEQ multiplex PCR reads. This sample carries 200,000 or so distinct CDR3 sequences, 90% to 95% of them seen once, and the ten largest clones take 0.085% to 0.095%. The sample was CD4+ T cells from PBMCs. These TCRs come from a human donor with multiple sclerosis. Each CDR3 is given with its conserved first and last residue. D genes are given only for firm matches. Part of the rows lack a size; the others show once, few, many or a class for expanded clones.

v_call: TRBV5-1; j_call: TRBJ1-2; d_call: TRBD1; clone_size: NA; cdr3_aa: CASSQTGNHGYTF; cdr3_nt: TGCGCCAGCAGCCAGACAGGGAACCATGGCTACACCTTC
v_call: TRBV7-3; j_call: TRBJ2-3; d_call: TRBD2; clone_size: NA; cdr3_aa: CASSAGGPTDTQYF; cdr3_nt: TGTGCCAGCAGCGCGGGGGGTCCCACAGATACGCAGTATTTT
v_call: TRBV20-1; j_call: TRBJ2-2; d_call: NA; clone_size: NA; cdr3_aa: CSASPPSGAGELFF; cdr3_nt: TGCAGTGCTTCACCTCCTTCGGGCGCCGGGGAGCTGTTTTTT
v_call: TRBV27; j_call: TRBJ2-1; d_call: TRBD2; clone_size: once; cdr3_aa: CASRKPGLANPRGEQFF; cdr3_nt: TGTGCCAGCAGAAAACCGGGACTAGCGAACCCTCGGGGTGAGCAGTTCTTC
v_call: TRBV15; j_call: TRBJ2-7; d_call: NA; clone_size: NA; cdr3_aa: CATSTYREQYF; cdr3_nt: TGTGCCACCAGCACCTACAGGGAGCAGTACTTC
v_call: TRBV25-1; j_call: TRBJ2-5; d_call: NA; clone_size: NA; cdr3_aa: CASSGQFQETQYF; cdr3_nt: TGTGCCAGCAGTGGACAGTTTCAAGAGACCCAGTACTTC
v_call: TRBV30; j_call: TRBJ1-5; d_call: TRBD1; clone_size: NA; cdr3_aa: CAWVPPGGGNQPQHF; cdr3_nt: TGTGCCTGGGTACCTCCAGGGGGGGGCAATCAGCCCCAGCATTTT
v_call: TRBV5-4; j_call: TRBJ1-5; d_call: NA; clone_size: NA; cdr3_aa: CASSRGPGPHQPQHF; cdr3_nt: TGTGCCAGCAGTCGGGGGCCGGGGCCGCATCAGCCCCAGCATTTT
v_call: TRBV19; j_call: TRBJ2-7; d_call: NA; clone_size: NA; cdr3_aa: CASTQAGKPNEQYF; cdr3_nt: TGTGCCAGTACCCAGGCGGGAAAACCCAACGAGCAGTACTTC
v_call: TRBV9; j_call: TRBJ2-3; d_call: NA; clone_size: NA; cdr3_aa: CASGLSSSERTDTQYF; cdr3_nt: TGTGCCAGCGGCCTCTCCTCTAGCGAGCGCACAGATACGCAGTATTTT
v_call: TRBV4-1; j_call: TRBJ2-3; d_call: TRBD2; clone_size: NA; cdr3_aa: CASSQDRASGDTQYF; cdr3_nt: TGCGCCAGCAGCCAAGATAGGGCTAGCGGGGACACGCAGTATTTT
v_call: TRBV3-1; j_call: TRBJ2-6; d_call: NA; clone_size: NA; cdr3_aa: CASSSRDGANVLTF; cdr3_nt: TGTGCCAGCAGCTCCAGGGACGGGGCCAACGTCCTGACTTTC
v_call: TRBV29-1; j_call: TRBJ1-2; d_call: NA; clone_size: once; cdr3_aa: CSVERYYGYTF; cdr3_nt: TGCAGCGTGGAACGGTACTATGGCTACACCTTC
v_call: TRBV30; j_call: TRBJ2-7; d_call: NA; clone_size: NA; cdr3_aa: CAGTRAYEQYF; cdr3_nt: TGTGCCGGGACACGGGCCTACGAGCAGTACTTC
v_call: TRBV24-1; j_call: TRBJ2-5; d_call: NA; clone_size: NA; cdr3_aa: CATSDGGGETQYF; cdr3_nt: TGTGCCACCAGTGATGGGGGTGGAGAGACCCAGTACTTC
v_call: TRBV9; j_call: TRBJ2-3; d_call: NA; clone_size: NA; cdr3_aa: CASSVADTQYF; cdr3_nt: TGTGCCAGCAGTGTAGCAGATACGCAGTATTTT
v_call: TRBV29-1; j_call: TRBJ2-5; d_call: NA; clone_size: NA; cdr3_aa: CSVEKTLGETQYF; cdr3_nt: TGCAGCGTTGAAAAAACTCTGGGGGAGACCCAGTACTTC
v_call: TRBV24-1; j_call: TRBJ2-5; d_call: NA; clone_size: once; cdr3_aa: CATRDSRQETQYF; cdr3_nt: TGTGCCACCAGGGACTCACGTCAAGAGACCCAGTACTTC
v_call: TRBV29-1; j_call: TRBJ1-5; d_call: TRBD1; clone_size: once; cdr3_aa: CSARGVGTGGNSNQPQHF; cdr3_nt: TGCAGCGCCCGCGGCGTTGGGACAGGGGGTAATAGCAATCAGCCCCAGCATTTT
v_call: TRBV30; j_call: TRBJ2-1; d_call: NA; clone_size: NA; cdr3_aa: CAWRGRVSAPPRGQFF; cdr3_nt: TGTGCCTGGAGGGGCCGGGTTAGCGCACCCCCAAGGGGGCAGTTCTTC
v_call: TRBV9; j_call: TRBJ1-2; d_call: NA; clone_size: NA; cdr3_aa: CASSPRVPRYGYTF; cdr3_nt: TGTGCCAGCAGCCCCCGGGTCCCTCGGTATGGCTACACCTTC
v_call: TRBV25-1; j_call: TRBJ2-7; d_call: NA; clone_size: NA; cdr3_aa: CASSGTALHEQYF; cdr3_nt: TGTGCCAGCAGTGGAACTGCCCTCCACGAGCAGTACTTC
v_call: TRBV4-1; j_call: TRBJ1-5; d_call: TRBD1; clone_size: NA; cdr3_aa: CASSQGTGRRPQHF; cdr3_nt: TGCGCCAGCAGCCAGGGGACAGGGCGACGGCCCCAGCATTTT
v_call: TRBV12-3/TRBV12-4; j_call: TRBJ1-1; d_call: NA; clone_size: NA; cdr3_aa: CASSLQGVNTEAFF; cdr3_nt: TGTGCCAGCAGCCTACAGGGAGTGAACACTGAAGCTTTCTTT
v_call: TRBV5-1; j_call: TRBJ1-1; d_call: NA; clone_size: NA; cdr3_aa: CASSSRRMNTEAFF; cdr3_nt: TGCGCCAGCAGCTCAAGACGGATGAACACTGAAGCTTTCTTT
v_call: TRBV30; j_call: TRBJ2-2; d_call: TRBD1; clone_size: NA; cdr3_aa: CAWSVQGASGELFF; cdr3_nt: TGTGCCTGGAGTGTACAGGGGGCGTCCGGGGAGCTGTTTTTT
v_call: TRBV24-1; j_call: TRBJ2-1; d_call: NA; clone_size: NA; cdr3_aa: CATSYGGPDNEQFF; cdr3_nt: TGTGCCACCAGTTACGGGGGGCCGGACAATGAGCAGTTCTTC
v_call: TRBV12-3/TRBV12-4; j_call: TRBJ1-1; d_call: NA; clone_size: NA; cdr3_aa: CASSFQVIGEAFF; cdr3_nt: TGTGCCAGCAGTTTCCAGGTAATCGGTGAAGCTTTCTTT
v_call: TRBV24-1; j_call: TRBJ2-2; d_call: NA; clone_size: once; cdr3_aa: CATSDYDGELFF; cdr3_nt: TGTGCCACCAGTGACTATGACGGGGAGCTGTTTTTT
v_call: TRBV7-9; j_call: TRBJ2-3; d_call: TRBD2; clone_size: NA; cdr3_aa: CASSPGLSGQGTDTQYF; cdr3_nt: TGTGCCAGCAGCCCCGGCCTTAGCGGGCAGGGCACAGATACGCAGTATTTT
v_call: TRBV30; j_call: TRBJ2-5; d_call: TRBD1; clone_size: NA; cdr3_aa: CAWGDRAPETQYF; cdr3_nt: TGTGCCTGGGGAGACAGGGCCCCAGAGACCCAGTACTTC
v_call: TRBV20-1; j_call: TRBJ2-3; d_call: NA; clone_size: NA; cdr3_aa: CSPYSAADTQYF; cdr3_nt: TGCAGTCCCTACTCGGCCGCAGATACGCAGTATTTT
v_call: TRBV19; j_call: TRBJ1-1; d_call: NA; clone_size: NA; cdr3_aa: CASSMVAGRTEAFF; cdr3_nt: TGTGCCAGTAGTATGGTCGCAGGTAGGACTGAAGCTTTCTTT
v_call: TRBV7-2; j_call: TRBJ1-6; d_call: NA; clone_size: NA; cdr3_aa: CVRGGSPLHF; cdr3_nt: TGTGTACGGGGCGGATCACCCCTCCACTTT
v_call: TRBV27; j_call: TRBJ1-2; d_call: NA; clone_size: few; cdr3_aa: CASSQGGGYTF; cdr3_nt: TGTGCCAGCAGTCAAGGTGGTGGCTACACCTTC
v_call: TRBV6-6; j_call: TRBJ2-5; d_call: NA; clone_size: NA; cdr3_aa: CASRSFGTQETQYF; cdr3_nt: TGTGCCAGCAGATCGTTTGGGACCCAAGAGACCCAGTACTTC
v_call: TRBV7-6; j_call: TRBJ2-5; d_call: TRBD1; clone_size: NA; cdr3_aa: CASSKTGARETQYF; cdr3_nt: TGTGCCAGCAGCAAGACAGGGGCGCGGGAGACCCAGTACTTC
v_call: TRBV20-1; j_call: TRBJ2-1; d_call: NA; clone_size: NA; cdr3_aa: CSALLGRLDSEQFF; cdr3_nt: TGCAGTGCCCTCCTGGGGCGGCTAGATTCTGAGCAGTTCTTC
v_call: TRBV6-5; j_call: TRBJ2-5; d_call: TRBD2; clone_size: once; cdr3_aa: CASSYGGGTVETQYF; cdr3_nt: TGTGCCAGCAGTTATGGGGGGGGAACAGTGGAGACCCAGTACTTC
v_call: TRBV12-3/TRBV12-4; j_call: TRBJ1-5; d_call: NA; clone_size: NA; cdr3_aa: CASNEYAGQPQHF; cdr3_nt: TGTGCCAGCAACGAGTATGCAGGCCAGCCCCAGCATTTT
v_call: TRBV30; j_call: TRBJ1-2; d_call: NA; clone_size: NA; cdr3_aa: CAWSGPEEGTF; cdr3_nt: TGTGCCTGGAGTGGCCCCGAAGAAGGCACCTTC
v_call: TRBV20-1; j_call: TRBJ2-3; d_call: TRBD2; clone_size: NA; cdr3_aa: CSATSLAGRADTQYF; cdr3_nt: TGCAGTGCTACTTCTCTAGCGGGAAGGGCAGATACGCAGTATTTT
v_call: TRBV30; j_call: TRBJ1-2; d_call: TRBD1; clone_size: few; cdr3_aa: CAGGQGDYGYTF; cdr3_nt: TGTGCCGGCGGACAGGGCGACTATGGCTACACCTTC
v_call: TRBV10-3; j_call: TRBJ2-3; d_call: NA; clone_size: NA; cdr3_aa: CAISVTGTTDTQYF; cdr3_nt: TGTGCCATCAGTGTTACGGGGACCACAGATACGCAGTATTTT
v_call: TRBV29-1; j_call: TRBJ2-7; d_call: TRBD2; clone_size: NA; cdr3_aa: CSAQSGTIYEQYF; cdr3_nt: TGCAGCGCCCAAAGCGGGACTATCTACGAGCAGTACTTC
v_call: TRBV11-3; j_call: TRBJ1-1; d_call: NA; clone_size: NA; cdr3_aa: CASSPGTPTNTEAFF; cdr3_nt: TGTGCCAGCAGCCCCGGGACCCCGACGAACACTGAAGCTTTCTTT
v_call: TRBV12-3/TRBV12-4; j_call: TRBJ1-1; d_call: NA; clone_size: NA; cdr3_aa: CASRTGVHTEAFF; cdr3_nt: TGTGCCAGCCGAACGGGAGTGCACACTGAAGCTTTCTTT
v_call: TRBV20-1; j_call: TRBJ2-1; d_call: NA; clone_size: NA; cdr3_aa: CSAGGLGEGEQFF; cdr3_nt: TGCAGTGCTGGGGGCTTAGGGGAAGGTGAGCAGTTCTTC
v_call: TRBV6-6; j_call: TRBJ2-5; d_call: NA; clone_size: NA; cdr3_aa: CASKGGEIQETQYF; cdr3_nt: TGTGCCAGCAAAGGAGGAGAGATACAAGAGACCCAGTACTTC
v_call: TRBV7-8; j_call: TRBJ2-1; d_call: NA; clone_size: NA; cdr3_aa: CASINMVRGDEQFF; cdr3_nt: TGTGCCAGCATCAATATGGTCAGGGGCGATGAGCAGTTCTTC